This is a list of T cell receptor beta chains from one sample in a study of identical twins. TCRdb recomputed calls from the 5' RACE reads with MiXCR, one row per CDR3 protein. The sample lists about 340,000 distinct CDR3 sequences; about 10% were seen once. Specimen: naive T cells sorted from blood. Every receptor here comes from a woman in her forties or fifties in good health. CDR3s include the opening cysteine and the closing phenylalanine or tryptophan. A D gene is named only where the DNA matches it firmly. Rows may omit the clone size; those that give it use once, few, many or a size class.

20	TRBV24-1	TRBJ2-1	-	TRBD2	CATSDLSWTSGWISYNEQFF	TGTGCCACCAGTGATTTGTCTTGGACTAGCGGGTGGATATCCTACAATGAGCAGTTCTTC
15	TRBV9	TRBJ2-7	many	TRBD1	CASSVAGTGASEQYF	TGTGCCAGCAGCGTAGCGGGGACAGGGGCATCCGAGCAGTACTTC
16	TRBV2	TRBJ2-5	few	TRBD2	CASIDGLAGGKETQYF	TGTGCCAGCATCGACGGACTAGCGGGAGGGAAAGAGACCCAGTACTTC
14	TRBV12-5	TRBJ2-7	few	-	CASGLATGIVEQYF	TGTGCTAGTGGTTTGGCAACAGGTATCGTCGAGCAGTACTTC
17	TRBV5-6	TRBJ2-1	few	TRBD2	CASSFYSGGLLDNEQFF	TGTGCCAGCAGCTTTTATTCGGGAGGCCTCCTAGACAATGAGCAGTTCTTC
15	TRBV15	TRBJ2-7	-	TRBD1	CATSSYRGSGNEQYF	TGTGCCACCAGCTCATACAGGGGTTCTGGTAACGAGCAGTACTTC
15	TRBV5-1	TRBJ2-1	few	-	CASSLTLAKYNEQFF	TGCGCCAGCAGCCTAACCCTAGCGAAATACAATGAGCAGTTCTTC
12	TRBV5-1	TRBJ1-1	-	-	CASSHTGDEAFF	TGCGCCAGCAGTCACACAGGTGATGAAGCTTTCTTT
14	TRBV25-1	TRBJ2-5	-	TRBD1	CASSLPTGQETQYF	TGTGCCAGCAGTTTACCGACAGGGCAAGAGACCCAGTACTTC
14	TRBV5-1	TRBJ1-1	few	-	CASAVGLVNTEAFF	TGCGCCAGCGCTGTGGGTTTGGTGAACACTGAAGCTTTCTTT
13	TRBV5-1	TRBJ2-7	-	TRBD2	CASSLAGISGSYF	TGCGCCAGCAGCTTGGCGGGGATTAGCGGGAGCTACTTC
15	TRBV24-1	TRBJ2-1	-	TRBD2	CATSDLSGNYNEQFF	TGTGCCACCAGTGATCTTAGCGGGAATTACAATGAGCAGTTCTTC
14	TRBV19	TRBJ1-6	many	-	CASSIDPADSPLHF	TGTGCCAGTAGTATTGACCCGGCGGATTCACCCCTCCACTTT
13	TRBV7-9	TRBJ2-5	few	-	CASSVGGSETQYF	TGTGCCAGCAGCGTGGGAGGCTCAGAGACCCAGTACTTC
15	TRBV12-3/TRBV12-4	TRBJ1-4	few	-	CASSERVWSSRKLFF	TGTGCCAGCAGTGAGAGGGTTTGGTCATCGCGGAAACTGTTTTTT
14	TRBV29-1	TRBJ1-1	many	-	CSVDPGQGYTEAFF	TGCAGCGTTGACCCCGGCCAGGGGTACACTGAAGCTTTCTTT
13	TRBV3-1	TRBJ2-1	many	TRBD2	CASSQARGGEQFF	TGTGCCAGCAGCCAAGCAAGGGGAGGGGAGCAGTTCTTC
17	TRBV4-1	TRBJ2-5	-	TRBD1	CASSQEGAQGGLETQYF	TGCGCCAGCAGCCAAGAAGGGGCACAGGGGGGTTTGGAGACCCAGTACTTC
14	TRBV12-3/TRBV12-4	TRBJ1-1	-	-	CASSFGRQDLEAFF	TGTGCCAGCAGTTTTGGCAGACAGGACCTTGAAGCTTTCTTT
15	TRBV4-1	TRBJ2-5	few	TRBD2	CASSPRLAGAETQYF	TGCGCCAGCAGCCCGAGACTAGCGGGAGCCGAGACCCAGTACTTC
16	TRBV4-2	TRBJ2-1	many	TRBD2	CASSGPSSGRGNEQFF	TGTGCCAGCAGCGGCCCCTCTAGCGGGAGGGGGAATGAGCAGTTCTTC
13	TRBV10-3	TRBJ2-5	-	-	CAISGPGDGTQYF	TGTGCCATCAGTGGCCCGGGGGACGGGACCCAGTACTTC
14	TRBV14	TRBJ1-1	few	-	CASSRKGMNTEAFF	TGTGCCAGCAGCCGCAAAGGCATGAACACTGAAGCTTTCTTT
13	TRBV12-3/TRBV12-4	TRBJ2-5	many	-	CASSFWSQETQYF	TGTGCCAGCAGTTTCTGGTCTCAAGAGACCCAGTACTTC
13	TRBV20-1	TRBJ1-4	many	-	CSAPRDTGEKLFF	TGCAGTGCTCCCCGGGACACTGGGGAAAAACTGTTTTTT
15	TRBV20-1	TRBJ2-7	many	-	CSARGSRDGAYEQYF	TGCAGTGCTAGGGGGAGTCGGGATGGGGCCTACGAGCAGTACTTC
15	TRBV5-1	TRBJ2-3	many	TRBD1	CASSRDRTVMDTQYF	TGCGCCAGCAGCCGGGACAGGACGGTAATGGATACGCAGTATTTT
15	TRBV5-1	TRBJ2-1	few	-	CASSLGSSGYNEQFF	TGCGCCAGCAGCTTGGGGAGTAGCGGCTACAATGAGCAGTTCTTC
13	TRBV27	TRBJ1-3	few	-	CASAAGYGNTIYF	TGTGCCAGCGCCGCCGGTTATGGAAACACCATATATTTT
16	TRBV24-1	TRBJ2-1	-	TRBD1	CATSEPKGAHYNEQFF	TGTGCCACCAGTGAACCGAAGGGGGCGCATTACAATGAGCAGTTCTTC
15	TRBV6-5	TRBJ2-5	-	TRBD2	CASSYSGGGQETQYF	TGTGCCAGCAGTTACTCAGGCGGGGGACAAGAGACCCAGTACTTC
18	TRBV7-6	TRBJ2-6	-	-	CASSLVRTSRSGANVLTF	TGTGCCAGCAGCTTAGTCCGGACAAGTCGCTCTGGGGCCAACGTCCTGACTTTC
14	TRBV25-1	TRBJ1-5	many	-	CASSEVGGNQPQHF	TGTGCCAGCAGTGAAGTGGGCGGTAATCAGCCCCAGCATTTT
14	TRBV9	TRBJ2-7	many	-	CASSPGLQPYEQYF	TGTGCCAGCAGTCCGGGACTCCAGCCCTACGAGCAGTACTTC
17	TRBV4-2	TRBJ2-1	few	TRBD2	CASSYRTSGVSYNEQFF	TGTGCCAGCAGCTACAGGACTAGCGGGGTCTCCTACAATGAGCAGTTCTTC
12	TRBV12-3/TRBV12-4	TRBJ1-1	-	-	CASSYPLTEAFF	TGTGCCAGCAGTTACCCCCTCACTGAAGCTTTCTTT
15	TRBV21-1	TRBJ2-3	-	-	CASSTPRLSTDTQYF	TGTGCCAGCAGCACCCCAAGGCTGAGCACAGATACGCAGTATTTT
14	TRBV6-5	TRBJ2-1	many	TRBD2	CASSYGLASNEQFF	TGTGCCAGCAGTTACGGACTAGCTAGCAATGAGCAGTTCTTC
12	TRBV12-3/TRBV12-4	TRBJ1-2	few	-	CASKEDKDGYTF	TGTGCCAGCAAGGAGGATAAAGATGGCTACACCTTC
14	TRBV12-3/TRBV12-4	TRBJ2-3	many	TRBD2	CASSPGEGPDTQYF	TGTGCCAGCAGTCCGGGGGAGGGTCCAGATACGCAGTATTTT
14	TRBV27	TRBJ1-6	few	-	CASKDRSPVGPLHF	TGTGCCAGCAAAGACAGGTCCCCAGTCGGACCCCTCCACTTT
13	TRBV5-1	TRBJ2-1	-	-	CASSLGLHGEQFF	TGCGCCAGCAGCCTTGGACTTCATGGTGAGCAGTTCTTC
11	TRBV10-3	TRBJ1-2	-	-	CTTVGTSGYTF	TGTACCACCGTCGGGACGAGCGGCTACACCTTC
14	TRBV24-1	TRBJ2-2	few	TRBD2	CATGGSGIPGELFF	TGTGCCACCGGAGGCAGCGGGATCCCCGGGGAGCTGTTTTTT